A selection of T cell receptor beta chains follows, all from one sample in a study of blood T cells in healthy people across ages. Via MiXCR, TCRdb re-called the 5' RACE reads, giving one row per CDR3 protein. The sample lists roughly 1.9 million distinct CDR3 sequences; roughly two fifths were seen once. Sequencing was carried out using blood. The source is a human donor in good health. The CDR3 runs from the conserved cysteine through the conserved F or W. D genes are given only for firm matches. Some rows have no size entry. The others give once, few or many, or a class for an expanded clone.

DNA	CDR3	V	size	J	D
TGCGCCAGCAGCCAAGGTAGCAGGGACTACGAGCAGTACTTC	CASSQGSRDYEQYF	TRBV4-1	-	TRBJ2-7	-
TGTGTCAGCAGTTACTCGAGTCTGAGCAGAGGAGCCAACTATGGCTACACCTTC	CVSSYSSLSRGANYGYTF	TRBV6-5	-	TRBJ1-2	-
TGCAGTGCTAGACTGGGACAGGGGAACCAGCATTTT	CSARLGQGNQHF	TRBV20-1	-	TRBJ1-5	TRBD1
TGTGCCTGGAGCGGGGGGGCTGTAAGGGGCGAGCAGTACTTC	CAWSGGAVRGEQYF	TRBV30	-	TRBJ2-7	TRBD2
TGTGCCAGCAGTACCCCGGGACGGTACTACGAGCAGTACTTC	CASSTPGRYYEQYF	TRBV6-6	few	TRBJ2-7	-
TGCGCCAGCAGCCAGGGACAGTGGGGTGAGCAGTTCTTC	CASSQGQWGEQFF	TRBV4-3	few	TRBJ2-1	TRBD1
TGCAGTGCTACCACCGGGACAAACCATGGCTACACCTTC	CSATTGTNHGYTF	TRBV20-1	few	TRBJ1-2	-
TGTGCCATCAGCGCGGGACTCGGGACATCTTGGGATGAGCAGTTCTTC	CAISAGLGTSWDEQFF	TRBV10-3	-	TRBJ2-1	-
TGTGCCAGCAGTTACGACGAGGGTTGGACGGTTAGCACCGGGGAGCTGTTTTTT	CASSYDEGWTVSTGELFF	TRBV6-2/TRBV6-3	-	TRBJ2-2	-
TGCGCCAGCAGCATCGGGGCCTCCTACGAGCAGTACTTC	CASSIGASYEQYF	TRBV5-1	many	TRBJ2-7	-
TGTGCCAGCAGTTTAGATTTCAGGGGGCTGGGATACACCGGGGAGCTGTTTTTT	CASSLDFRGLGYTGELFF	TRBV12-3/TRBV12-4	few	TRBJ2-2	TRBD1
TGCAGCGTTGAAGAGCAAGGGATTACGCAGTATTTT	CSVEEQGITQYF	TRBV29-1	-	TRBJ2-3	-
TGTGCCAGCAGCGCCGGGACAGGAATGAAAGAGACCCAGTACTTC	CASSAGTGMKETQYF	TRBV9	few	TRBJ2-5	TRBD1
TGTGCCAGCAGCGAAAACACAGGGGTCAGTGAGCAGTTCTTC	CASSENTGVSEQFF	TRBV7-2	-	TRBJ2-1	TRBD1
TGTGCCAGCAGCTCCCTCCCGGGTCGGGGGGGCGAAGGGGATACGCAGTATTTT	CASSSLPGRGGEGDTQYF	TRBV7-2	once	TRBJ2-3	TRBD2
TGTGCCAGCAGCTCTACTAGTTTGGAGACCCAGTACTTC	CASSSTSLETQYF	TRBV7-2	few	TRBJ2-5	-
TGCAGTGCTAGAGATCTAAAACTTGGAGGGATATATGGCTACACCTTC	CSARDLKLGGIYGYTF	TRBV20-1	-	TRBJ1-2	-
TGTGCCAGCAGCCGACTAGCGGGGGGGGGCTATGAGCAGTTCTTC	CASSRLAGGGYEQFF	TRBV7-3	-	TRBJ2-1	TRBD2
TGCGCCAGCAGCCAAGCGGGAAGTGAACCTGAAGCTTTCTTT	CASSQAGSEPEAFF	TRBV4-1	few	TRBJ1-1	-
TGTGCCAGCAGTTTACCGAATCCGGGACTAGCTCCCGGGGCCAACGTCCTGACTTTC	CASSLPNPGLAPGANVLTF	TRBV12-3/TRBV12-4	few	TRBJ2-6	TRBD2
TGTGCCATCAGTGAGTCGGGACGCGGGCTGAACACTGAAGCTTTCTTT	CAISESGRGLNTEAFF	TRBV10-3	-	TRBJ1-1	-
TGTGCCAGCAGCTTGGCAGTTACTAACTATGGCTACACCTTC	CASSLAVTNYGYTF	TRBV7-2	many	TRBJ1-2	-
TGTGCCAGCAGCCTAGCGGGGGTTCTCGAGCAGTACTTC	CASSLAGVLEQYF	TRBV12-3/TRBV12-4	-	TRBJ2-7	TRBD2
TGTGCCAGCAGCTTAGCGGGGCCGAATACACCCCTCCACTTT	CASSLAGPNTPLHF	TRBV7-9	-	TRBJ1-6	-
TGTGCCAGCAGTGCAGTTGGACAGATCTACGAGCAGTACTTC	CASSAVGQIYEQYF	TRBV6-5	few	TRBJ2-7	-
TGTGCCAGCAGCCCTGGGACTGGACTGCCCCACAATGAGCAGTTCTTC	CASSPGTGLPHNEQFF	TRBV28	-	TRBJ2-1	-